These T cell receptor beta chains were read from a single sample in a study of blood T cell repertoires in COVID-19. Method: immunoSEQ multiplex PCR; TCRdb's copy keeps in-frame clones and lacks some. The profile shows fewer than 250,000 clones, around nine tenths of them singletons. Input material: peripheral blood. Source of these receptors: a man aged 55 to 70 with acute or convalescent COVID-19. Each CDR3 is given with its conserved first and last residue. D genes are given only for firm matches. Clone size is not always given. Where it is, it says once, few, many or a class for expanded clones.

V gene: TRBV7-8; J gene: TRBJ1-5; CDR3 length: 15; D gene: TRBD1; clone size: .; CDR3 protein: CASSPTGTGNQPQHF; CDR3 DNA: TGTGCCAGCAGCCCAACCGGGACAGGAAATCAGCCCCAGCATTTT
V gene: TRBV5-1; J gene: TRBJ2-2; CDR3 length: 16; D gene: .; clone size: .; CDR3 protein: CASSLLGTSGTGELFF; CDR3 DNA: TGCGCCAGCAGCTTGCTTGGGACATCGGGCACCGGGGAGCTGTTTTTT
V gene: TRBV27; J gene: TRBJ2-3; CDR3 length: 14; D gene: .; clone size: .; CDR3 protein: CASSFGWSTDTQYF; CDR3 DNA: TGTGCCAGCAGTTTCGGTTGGAGCACAGATACGCAGTATTTT
V gene: TRBV7-8; J gene: TRBJ1-2; CDR3 length: 13; D gene: .; clone size: .; CDR3 protein: CASSAAGQSGYTF; CDR3 DNA: TGTGCCAGCAGCGCAGCAGGACAGAGCGGCTACACCTTC
V gene: TRBV10-1; J gene: TRBJ1-5; CDR3 length: 17; D gene: TRBD1; clone size: once; CDR3 protein: CASSEWPGGEGNQPQHF; CDR3 DNA: TGCGCCAGCAGTGAGTGGCCAGGGGGCGAGGGCAATCAGCCCCAGCATTTT
V gene: TRBV24-1; J gene: TRBJ2-2; CDR3 length: 16; D gene: TRBD2; clone size: once; CDR3 protein: CATSDSIGGVTGELFF; CDR3 DNA: TGTGCCACCAGTGATTCAATTGGGGGGGTCACCGGGGAGCTGTTTTTT
V gene: TRBV10-3; J gene: TRBJ2-1; CDR3 length: 14; D gene: .; clone size: once; CDR3 protein: CAISVLTPSNEQFF; CDR3 DNA: TGTGCCATCAGTGTCCTGACACCTTCCAATGAGCAGTTCTTC
V gene: TRBV28; J gene: TRBJ2-2; CDR3 length: 16; D gene: .; clone size: .; CDR3 protein: CASSKWTVTNTGELFF; CDR3 DNA: TGTGCCAGCAGTAAATGGACAGTTACGAACACCGGGGAGCTGTTTTTT
V gene: TRBV2; J gene: TRBJ1-4; CDR3 length: 15; D gene: TRBD1; clone size: few; CDR3 protein: CASRPNRGVNEKLFF; CDR3 DNA: TGTGCCAGCAGACCCAACAGGGGCGTTAATGAAAAACTGTTTTTT
V gene: TRBV2; J gene: TRBJ1-1; CDR3 length: 12; D gene: .; clone size: once; CDR3 protein: CASKDTGTEAFF; CDR3 DNA: TGTGCCAGCAAGGATACGGGGACAGAAGCTTTCTTT
V gene: TRBV5-1; J gene: TRBJ1-4; CDR3 length: 17; D gene: TRBD1; clone size: .; CDR3 protein: CASSLLVRTGGYEKLFF; CDR3 DNA: TGCGCCAGCAGCCTACTGGTCCGGACAGGGGGGTATGAAAAACTGTTTTTT
V gene: TRBV6-5; J gene: TRBJ2-3; CDR3 length: 14; D gene: TRBD1; clone size: .; CDR3 protein: CASKTGKRTDTQYF; CDR3 DNA: TGTGCCAGCAAGACAGGGAAACGCACAGATACGCAGTATTTT
V gene: TRBV2; J gene: TRBJ2-1; CDR3 length: 18; D gene: TRBD2; clone size: .; CDR3 protein: CASSEFPGGGSSYNEQFF; CDR3 DNA: TGTGCCAGCAGTGAATTCCCCGGCGGGGGGAGCTCCTACAATGAGCAGTTCTTC
V gene: TRBV10-3; J gene: TRBJ2-5; CDR3 length: 15; D gene: .; clone size: .; CDR3 protein: CAISVIGGPQETQYF; CDR3 DNA: TGTGCCATCAGTGTCATCGGGGGGCCCCAAGAGACCCAGTACTTC
V gene: TRBV5-1; J gene: TRBJ2-3; CDR3 length: 17; D gene: .; clone size: .; CDR3 protein: CASSITSGIRSTDTQYF; CDR3 DNA: TGCGCCAGCAGCATAACATCAGGTATTAGGAGCACAGATACGCAGTATTTT
V gene: TRBV7-9; J gene: TRBJ2-7; CDR3 length: 12; D gene: .; clone size: .; CDR3 protein: CASSLSSYEQYF; CDR3 DNA: TGTGCCAGCAGCCTAAGCTCCTACGAGCAGTACTTC
V gene: TRBV7-3; J gene: TRBJ2-1; CDR3 length: 16; D gene: TRBD1; clone size: .; CDR3 protein: CASSLKGTGAYNEQFF; CDR3 DNA: TGTGCCAGCAGCTTGAAAGGGACAGGGGCCTACAATGAGCAGTTCTTC
V gene: TRBV11-2; J gene: TRBJ1-4; CDR3 length: 14; D gene: .; clone size: .; CDR3 protein: CASSSGGRVDKLFF; CDR3 DNA: TGTGCCAGCAGCTCTGGCGGCAGGGTAGACAAACTGTTTTTT
V gene: TRBV11-3; J gene: TRBJ2-1; CDR3 length: 13; D gene: .; clone size: .; CDR3 protein: CASSGTRGNEQFF; CDR3 DNA: TGTGCCAGCAGCGGAACCAGGGGAAATGAGCAGTTCTTC
V gene: TRBV5-6; J gene: TRBJ2-1; CDR3 length: 15; D gene: .; clone size: .; CDR3 protein: CASSGGLSWGNEQFF; CDR3 DNA: TGTGCCAGCAGCGGAGGGTTGAGTTGGGGCAATGAGCAGTTCTTC
V gene: TRBV3-1/TRBV3-2; J gene: TRBJ2-2; CDR3 length: 18; D gene: .; clone size: .; CDR3 protein: CASSQDVPVGRGSGELFF; CDR3 DNA: TGTGCCAGCAGCCAAGATGTTCCGGTAGGAAGGGGGTCCGGGGAGCTGTTTTTT
V gene: TRBV6-2/TRBV6-3; J gene: TRBJ2-1; CDR3 length: 17; D gene: TRBD1; clone size: .; CDR3 protein: CASSPVGQGVLYNEQFF; CDR3 DNA: TGTGCCAGCAGTCCCGTCGGACAGGGGGTCTTGTACAATGAGCAGTTCTTC
V gene: TRBV5-8; J gene: TRBJ2-1; CDR3 length: 19; D gene: TRBD2; clone size: few; CDR3 protein: CASSLKGLAGGSSYNEQFF; CDR3 DNA: TGTGCCAGCAGCTTGAAAGGGCTAGCGGGGGGGAGCTCCTACAATGAGCAGTTCTTC
V gene: TRBV6-5; J gene: TRBJ1-2; CDR3 length: 13; D gene: .; clone size: .; CDR3 protein: CASTNQGNYGYTF; CDR3 DNA: TGTGCCAGCACTAACCAGGGGAACTATGGCTACACCTTC
V gene: TRBV18; J gene: TRBJ1-1; CDR3 length: 15; D gene: TRBD1; clone size: .; CDR3 protein: CASSPPGTVNTEAFF; CDR3 DNA: TGTGCCAGCTCACCACCGGGGACAGTGAACACTGAAGCTTTCTTT
V gene: TRBV25-1; J gene: TRBJ2-6; CDR3 length: 17; D gene: .; clone size: .; CDR3 protein: CASSGAAPLSGANVLTF; CDR3 DNA: TGTGCCAGCAGTGGAGCGGCACCGCTCTCTGGGGCCAACGTCCTGACTTTC
V gene: TRBV18; J gene: TRBJ1-2; CDR3 length: 13; D gene: .; clone size: .; CDR3 protein: CASSPRRGDGYTF; CDR3 DNA: TGTGCCAGCTCACCACGACGGGGTGATGGCTACACCTTC
V gene: TRBV5-5; J gene: TRBJ2-1; CDR3 length: 14; D gene: TRBD1; clone size: .; CDR3 protein: CASLEGAGYNEQFF; CDR3 DNA: TGTGCCAGCCTTGAGGGGGCTGGCTACAATGAGCAGTTCTTC
V gene: TRBV18; J gene: TRBJ2-3; CDR3 length: 16; D gene: .; clone size: .; CDR3 protein: CASSPGSGALTDTQYF; CDR3 DNA: TGTGCCAGCTCACCAGGGTCAGGGGCCCTCACAGATACGCAGTATTTT
V gene: TRBV6-5; J gene: TRBJ1-1; CDR3 length: 14; D gene: TRBD1; clone size: .; CDR3 protein: CANKGTGMNTEAFF; CDR3 DNA: TGTGCCAATAAAGGGACAGGGATGAACACTGAAGCTTTCTTT
V gene: TRBV27; J gene: TRBJ1-2; CDR3 length: 13; D gene: .; clone size: .; CDR3 protein: CASGLDGNYGYTF; CDR3 DNA: TGTGCCAGCGGATTAGACGGGAACTATGGCTACACCTTC
V gene: TRBV4-3; J gene: TRBJ2-3; CDR3 length: 14; D gene: TRBD1; clone size: once; CDR3 protein: CASSQGDRPDTQYF; CDR3 DNA: TGCGCCAGCAGCCAAGGGGACAGGCCAGATACGCAGTATTTT
V gene: TRBV3-1/TRBV3-2; J gene: TRBJ2-5; CDR3 length: 15; D gene: .; clone size: .; CDR3 protein: CASSQEKGLKETQYF; CDR3 DNA: TGTGCCAGCAGCCAAGAAAAGGGACTGAAAGAGACCCAGTACTTC
V gene: TRBV19; J gene: TRBJ1-2; CDR3 length: 15; D gene: TRBD1; clone size: .; CDR3 protein: CASSSRDSANYGYTF; CDR3 DNA: TGTGCCAGTAGTTCACGGGACAGTGCTAACTATGGCTACACCTTC
V gene: TRBV5-4; J gene: TRBJ1-2; CDR3 length: 15; D gene: TRBD1; clone size: .; CDR3 protein: CASSYGTGGVYGYTF; CDR3 DNA: TGTGCCAGCAGCTACGGGACAGGGGGCGTCTATGGCTACACCTTC
V gene: TRBV11-2; J gene: TRBJ1-1; CDR3 length: 15; D gene: TRBD1; clone size: .; CDR3 protein: CASSLAGTGGTEAFF; CDR3 DNA: TGTGCCAGCAGCTTAGCCGGGACAGGGGGCACTGAAGCTTTCTTT
V gene: TRBV21-1; J gene: TRBJ2-7; CDR3 length: 17; D gene: .; clone size: many; CDR3 protein: CASSNYAPGLVSYEQYF; CDR3 DNA: TGTGCCAGCAGCAACTACGCACCGGGACTAGTATCCTACGAGCAGTACTTC
V gene: TRBV6-1; J gene: TRBJ1-6; CDR3 length: 13; D gene: .; clone size: .; CDR3 protein: CASSESENSPLHF; CDR3 DNA: TGTGCCAGCAGTGAATCAGAAAATTCACCCCTCCACTTT
V gene: TRBV15; J gene: TRBJ2-7; CDR3 length: 14; D gene: TRBD1; clone size: .; CDR3 protein: CATSRGTGGNEQYF; CDR3 DNA: TGTGCCACCAGCAGAGGAACAGGGGGGAACGAGCAGTACTTC
V gene: TRBV5-4; J gene: TRBJ1-1; CDR3 length: 16; D gene: TRBD1; clone size: .; CDR3 protein: CASSVRQGAMNTEAFF; CDR3 DNA: TGTGCCAGCAGCGTCAGACAGGGGGCGATGAACACTGAAGCTTTCTTT
V gene: TRBV7-2; J gene: TRBJ2-7; CDR3 length: 13; D gene: .; clone size: few; CDR3 protein: CASSRRRVYEQYF; CDR3 DNA: TGTGCCAGCAGCCGGCGCAGGGTTTACGAGCAGTACTTC
V gene: TRBV19; J gene: TRBJ1-2; CDR3 length: 15; D gene: .; clone size: .; CDR3 protein: CASSNMTGPPYGYTF; CDR3 DNA: TGTGCCAGTAGTAACATGACAGGCCCCCCCTATGGCTACACCTTC
V gene: TRBV9; J gene: TRBJ2-6; CDR3 length: 18; D gene: .; clone size: .; CDR3 protein: CASSVGEDKSSGANVLTF; CDR3 DNA: TGTGCCAGCAGCGTCGGCGAAGACAAGAGCTCTGGGGCCAACGTCCTGACTTTC
V gene: TRBV29-1; J gene: TRBJ1-2; CDR3 length: 12; D gene: .; clone size: .; CDR3 protein: CSVEGRFGGYTF; CDR3 DNA: TGCAGCGTTGAAGGCAGGTTTGGTGGCTACACCTTC
V gene: TRBV6-5; J gene: TRBJ1-2; CDR3 length: 12; D gene: .; clone size: .; CDR3 protein: CASSLENYGYTF; CDR3 DNA: TGTGCCAGCAGCCTTGAGAACTATGGCTACACCTTC
V gene: TRBV6-5; J gene: TRBJ1-2; CDR3 length: 16; D gene: .; clone size: .; CDR3 protein: CASSYSGGWDHGGYTF; CDR3 DNA: TGTGCCAGCAGTTACTCGGGGGGATGGGACCACGGGGGCTACACCTTC
V gene: TRBV7-2; J gene: TRBJ1-1; CDR3 length: 18; D gene: TRBD1; clone size: .; CDR3 protein: CASSLQPGQGARNTEAFF; CDR3 DNA: TGTGCCAGCAGCCTCCAGCCCGGACAGGGGGCGCGGAACACTGAAGCTTTCTTT
V gene: TRBV25-1; J gene: TRBJ2-3; CDR3 length: 16; D gene: TRBD2; clone size: .; CDR3 protein: CASSELAGATPDTQYF; CDR3 DNA: TGTGCCAGCAGTGAACTAGCGGGGGCCACCCCAGATACGCAGTATTTT
V gene: TRBV7-8; J gene: TRBJ2-5; CDR3 length: 13; D gene: TRBD2; clone size: .; CDR3 protein: CASSWGGRETQYF; CDR3 DNA: TGTGCCAGCAGCTGGGGGGGGAGAGAGACCCAGTACTTC
V gene: TRBV3-1/TRBV3-2; J gene: TRBJ1-4; CDR3 length: 15; D gene: .; clone size: .; CDR3 protein: CASSQQDRLNEKLFF; CDR3 DNA: TGTGCCAGCAGCCAACAGGACAGACTTAATGAAAAACTGTTTTTT
V gene: TRBV6-1; J gene: TRBJ1-1; CDR3 length: 15; D gene: TRBD1; clone size: .; CDR3 protein: CASSELQGAGTEAFF; CDR3 DNA: TGTGCCAGCAGTGAACTACAGGGGGCGGGCACTGAAGCTTTCTTT
V gene: TRBV9; J gene: TRBJ2-3; CDR3 length: 19; D gene: TRBD1; clone size: .; CDR3 protein: CASSVVPATGGIGTDTQYF; CDR3 DNA: TGTGCCAGCAGCGTAGTTCCCGCCACAGGGGGAATCGGCACAGATACGCAGTATTTT
V gene: TRBV5-4; J gene: TRBJ1-6; CDR3 length: 16; D gene: .; clone size: .; CDR3 protein: CASSLGQGGNNSPLHF; CDR3 DNA: TGTGCCAGCAGCTTGGGCCAGGGAGGGAATAATTCACCCCTCCACTTT
V gene: TRBV7-8; J gene: TRBJ2-2; CDR3 length: 16; D gene: TRBD1; clone size: few; CDR3 protein: CASSLSNRGNTGELFF; CDR3 DNA: TGTGCCAGCAGCTTATCCAACAGGGGGAACACCGGGGAGCTGTTTTTT
V gene: TRBV5-1; J gene: TRBJ2-2; CDR3 length: 14; D gene: .; clone size: .; CDR3 protein: CASGPQFNTGELFF; CDR3 DNA: TGCGCCAGCGGGCCCCAATTTAACACCGGGGAGCTGTTTTTT
V gene: TRBV18; J gene: TRBJ1-4; CDR3 length: 14; D gene: .; clone size: few; CDR3 protein: CASSPLTGQSKLFF; CDR3 DNA: TGTGCCAGCTCACCGTTGACAGGTCAGAGCAAACTGTTTTTT
V gene: TRBV3-1/TRBV3-2; J gene: TRBJ2-1; CDR3 length: 11; D gene: .; clone size: .; CDR3 protein: CASSQVPKQFF; CDR3 DNA: TGTGCCAGCAGCCAAGTTCCCAAGCAGTTCTTC
V gene: TRBV11-3; J gene: TRBJ2-1; CDR3 length: 15; D gene: TRBD2; clone size: .; CDR3 protein: CASTVGGGASNEQFF; CDR3 DNA: TGTGCCAGCACCGTAGGCGGGGGGGCGTCCAATGAGCAGTTCTTC